The clone carrying this T cell receptor (beta chain) was found a few times. Each CDR3 protein gets one entry after TCRdb re-called the 5' RACE reads with MiXCR. The sample includes about 240,000 distinct CDR3 sequences, 8% to 9.5% of them seen just once. The record originates from a study of T-cell memory formation after mild COVID-19. V lost 0 bases and J lost 7, with 15 bases in between. Germline V gene lookup returns CDR1 MGHRA and CDR2 YSYEKL. CDR3 length: 16 amino acids. The J gene is TRBJ1-4, the V gene TRBV4-1; the D gene is possibly TRBD1 (5 bases). Input material: PBMCs or a T cell subset sorted from them (not recorded which). The sequence was collected from a man aged 18 to 30 who had mild COVID-19 (a few samples of this study predate the infection). Cell type and time point are not known. CDR3 sequence: CASSQDRGGTGEKLFF. As DNA, the CDR3 is TGCGCCAGCAGCCAAGATCGGGGGGGGACGGGTGAAAAACTGTTTTTT.